The 17 T cell receptor delta chains given below trace back to one sample, sequenced in a study of γδ T cells in repeated Plasmodium falciparum infection. TCRdb re-called the multiplex PCR reads through CATT. The repertoire holds 93,000 or so delta-chain clones, 0.95% to 1% seen once, with roughly 9.5% in the top ten. Vgamma9/Vdelta2+ and Vdelta2-negative gammadelta T cells were flow-sorted from PBMC for bulk sequencing. The sample consisted of gamma-delta T cells from blood. Receptors were obtained from a pool of human donors (malaria-infected and uninfected, not separated).

About this clone itself: The TCRdb record carries a much larger clone's protein, which differs from this DNA's translation at residue 7; a read error is the likely cause, and the protein listed here is the DNA translation. The rearrangement uses TRDV2 and TRDJ1; 8 bases agree with TRDD3. As TCRdb names no J gene, one was assigned here on the basis of a DNA match to germline. The junction had 11 bases not matched to a gene; V was cut back by 0 bases and J by 0 bases. The CDR3 loop spans 18 amino acids. Looked up from germline, CDR1 is GEAIGNYY and CDR2 is EKD. This CDR3 is CACDTVSLGARYTDKLIF. DNA of the CDR3: TGTGCCTGTGACACCGTCTCACTGGGGGCCCGGTACACCGATAAACTCATCTTT.

This clone was counted only a few times. The protein held in TCRdb is that of a much larger clone and does not match this DNA's translation at residue 6, likely because of a read error; the protein shown is translated from the DNA. The chain combines TRDV1 with TRDJ1; possibly TRDD2 for D (6 bases). The CDR3 is made up of 18 amino acids. Trimming cost V 5 bases and J 1 base, with 23 bases left between them. Per germline, CDR1 TSWWSYY and CDR2 QGS. The CDR3 here is CALGPSPSIVGVTDKLIF. In DNA form, the CDR3 reads TGTGCTCTTGGGCCTTCTCCTTCCATCGTAGGAGTCACCGATAAACTCATCTTT.

This clone was recorded a few times. TCRdb has a much larger clone's protein, which differs at residue 8 from the translation of this DNA, likely because of a read error; what is shown is the protein translated from the DNA. The CDR3 loop reads CALGGSVREGDKLIF. The CDR3 nucleotides are TGTGCTCTTGGGGGTAGCGTCCGCGAGGGCGATAAACTCATCTTT. V usage is TRDV1 and J usage is TRDJ1; D gene uncertain. The J gene, not given by TCRdb, was assigned here from a germline match of the nucleotide sequence. CDR1 and CDR2 from the germline V gene are TSWWSYY and QGS. V was clipped by 4 bases and J by 4 bases, with 16 bases between them. This CDR3 is built from 15 residues.

Details on this clone: A read error likely explains this, since a far larger clone differs by one base. The same CDR3 arises from other DNA sequences in this sample as well. The V gene is TRDV2, the J gene TRDJ1; TRDD3 aligns across 12 bases. Since TCRdb gives no J gene, matching the DNA to germline was used here to assign it. Germline CDR1 and CDR2: GEAIGNYY and EKD. The CDR3 totals 18 residues. J gave up 1 base and V 1 base, and 9 bases lay outside the gene matches. CDR3: CACDTVTWGIRRTDKLIF. The CDR3 region has the DNA TGTGCCTGTGACACTGTGACCTGGGGGATACGCCGCACCGATAAACTCATCTTT.

This clone occurred a few times. This likely reflects a read error, since a far larger clone is one base away. Other DNA sequences within the sample encode an identical CDR3. There is no J gene call, but TRDV2 is given as the V gene. This CDR3 region has 18 residues. Germline V lookup: CDR1 GEAIGNYY, CDR2 EKD. CDR3 sequence: CACVQFSRYHPYTDKLIF. DNA for the CDR3: TGTGCCTGTGTCCAATTCTCGAGGTATCACCCTTACACCGATAAACTCATCTTC.

This clone was recorded many times. The protein in TCRdb stems from a much larger clone and differs at residue 7 from this DNA's translation, likely a read error; here the protein is translated from the DNA. The chain has TRDV2 and TRDJ1, with D perhaps matching TRDD3 (5 bases). Here the J gene was assigned by germline matching of the DNA, as TCRdb has none. This CDR3 has 18 residues. CDR1 is GEAIGNYY and CDR2 is EKD in the germline V gene. Trimming cost V 2 bases and J 2 bases, with 23 bases left between them. CDR3 protein: CACDKGGTATSQTDKLIF. The CDR3 coding sequence is TGTGCCTGTGACAAGGGGGGTACGGCCACATCGCAGACCGATAAACTCATCTTT.

On this clone itself: TCRdb's protein for this DNA is that of a much larger clone and differs from the translation at residue 20, likely a read error; the protein shown is the DNA translation. CDR3 sequence reads: CALGELDFCQPKREDILNTGKLIF. The CDR3 DNA reads TGTGCTCTTGGGGAACTTGATTTCTGCCAACCTAAACGCGAGGATATATTGAACACCGGTAAACTCATCTTT. The chain uses TRDV1 and TRDJ1; D possibly corresponds to TRDD3 (5 bases). The CDR3 consists of 24 residues. Germline V CDR1 and CDR2: TSWWSYY, QGS.

This clone occurred a few times. This may stem from a read error, because a much larger clone lies one nucleotide away. This sequence joins TRDV2 and TRDJ1, with 8 bases aligning to TRDD3. Trimming at V came to 0 bases and at J to 2 bases, leaving 19 bases not matched to a gene. CDR1 GEAIGNYY and CDR2 EKD come from the germline V gene. There are 20 residues in the CDR3. The CDR3 is CACDTVIPGGQGEMTDKLIF. The CDR3 region has the DNA TGTGCCTGTGACACCGTAATCCCTGGGGGACAAGGGGAGATGACCGATAAACTCATCTTT.

Turning to this clone: This sequence is one base from a far larger clone and is likely a read error. The sample has other DNA sequences that encode this CDR3 too. The chain recombines TRDV1 with TRDJ1; 8 bases map to TRDD3. The J gene is not listed in TCRdb, so it was assigned here from a DNA match to germline. CDR1 is TSWWSYY, CDR2 QGS, per germline. The CDR3 is 23 amino acids. With V trimmed by 0 bases and J by 2 bases, 26 bases remained unmatched. The CDR3 region is CALGELALPNFQFGIRVTDKLIF. As DNA, the CDR3 is TGTGCTCTTGGGGAACTAGCTCTACCCAACTTCCAGTTTGGGATACGCGTAACCGATAAACTCATCTTT.

Notes on this clone: TCRdb records a much larger clone's protein for this DNA, with a difference at residue 6 that likely arises from a read error; the protein given is the translation of the DNA. The chain joins TRDV2 to TRDJ1; 10 positions agree with TRDD3. TCRdb supplies no J gene; here it was assigned by aligning the nucleotide sequence to germline. Germline CDR1 reads GEAIGNYY; CDR2 reads EKD. This CDR3 spans 20 amino acids. With 0 bases clipped from V and 2 bases from J, the junction kept 17 bases outside the gene matches. The CDR3 sequence: CACDTPPTGDTRLETDKLIF. For the CDR3, the DNA is TGTGCCTGTGACACCCCTCCTACGGGGGATACGCGCCTTGAGACCGATAAACTCATCTTT.

In this sample, this clone turned up a few times. One base separates it from a far larger clone, so it is likely a read error. The identical CDR3 is also encoded by other nucleotide sequences in the sample. The chain employs TRDV2 and TRDJ1, with 8 bases identical to TRDD3. No J gene was available from TCRdb, and it was assigned here by a germline match of the DNA. Germline V CDR1 and CDR2: GEAIGNYY, EKD. With V trimmed by 0 bases and J by 0 bases, 17 bases remained unmatched. This CDR3 spans 20 amino acids. For the CDR3, the DNA is TGTGCCTGTGACACCGAGGACAGGTTGACTGGGGGTCCACACACCGATAAACTCATCTTT. Translated, it gives CACDTEDRLTGGPHTDKLIF.

This clone has a handful of counts. A far larger clone is one nucleotide away, so this likely arose from a read error. Other DNA sequences of this sample code for an identical CDR3. A V gene of TRDV2 was called, but no J gene was assigned; TRDD3 was called by the table and not checked on the DNA. The V gene's germline CDR1 is GEAIGNYY and CDR2 EKD. The CDR3 totals 20 residues. In DNA, the CDR3 is TGTGCCTGTGACCTTCCTACGTATCGACTGGGGGGAAAGTACACCGATAAGCTCATCTTT. Translating it yields CACDLPTYRLGGKYTDKLIF.

As concerns this clone: With only one base between it and a far larger clone, this is likely a read error. The V call is TRDV1, the J call TRDJ1; a weak D match, TRDD3 (5 bases). The J gene is not listed in TCRdb, so it was assigned here from a DNA match to germline. Per germline, CDR1 TSWWSYY and CDR2 QGS. CDR3 size: 16 residues. The DNA of the CDR3 is TGTGCCCTTGGGGAACATCAGGGGACGTACACCGATAAACTCATCTTT. This gives the protein CALGEHQGTYTDKLIF.

This clone was counted at least ten times. Other DNA sequences in the same sample also yield this CDR3. The J gene is TRDJ1, the V gene TRDV1; 7 positions match TRDD3. V gave up 6 bases and J gave up 6 bases; unmatched junction bases: 13. The CDR3 contains 15 residues. Germline CDR1 and CDR2: TSWWSYY and QGS. CDR3 residues: CALGDVGERRNKLIF. CDR3 in DNA: TGTGCTCTTGGTGATGTGGGGGAACGTCGGAATAAACTCATCTTT.

As regards this clone: This probably arose from a read error, given a far larger clone one base away. Other DNA sequences in this specimen translate into the identical CDR3. The rearrangement links TRDV2 to TRDJ1, with a possible D match to TRDD3 (5 bases). The J gene, left out of TCRdb, was set here by checking the DNA against germline. V lost 5 bases and J lost 0, with 18 bases in between. Germline CDR1 and CDR2: GEAIGNYY and EKD. The CDR3 extends over 16 amino acids. CDR3 bases: TGTGCCTGTGTCAGTACTGGAGGAGCGTACACCGATAAACTCATCTTT. It encodes CACVSTGGAYTDKLIF.

This clone was found a few times. This likely came from a read error, as a far larger clone is one base away. Additional DNA sequences in this sample encode the identical CDR3. This chain connects TRDV1 to TRDJ2; possible D gene TRDD3, 5 bases. Germline V lookup: CDR1 TSWWSYY, CDR2 QGS. This CDR3 contains 24 residues. CDR3 DNA: TGCGCTCTTGGGGAACTAGAGTCCGGCCCAAGGCCCTTTTGGGATTCAACTTTGACAGCACAACTCTTCTTT. Protein product: CALGELESGPRPFWDSTLTAQLFF.

This clone was seen a few times. This DNA's translation and the protein TCRdb lists, from a much larger clone, do not match at residue 13, likely due to a read error; the protein shown is translated from the DNA. The V gene is TRDV2, the J gene TRDJ1; 12 bases align to TRDD3. Since TCRdb gives no J gene, matching the DNA to germline was used here to assign it. The length of the CDR3 is 18 residues. Germline values: CDR1 GEAIGNYY, CDR2 EKD. With 0 bases clipped from V and 3 bases from J, the junction kept 10 bases outside the gene matches. The CDR3 nucleotides are TGTGCCTGTGACACCAAGGAGGCTGGGGGATACGCCGCCGATAAACTCATCTTT. It codes for CACDTKEAGGYAADKLIF.